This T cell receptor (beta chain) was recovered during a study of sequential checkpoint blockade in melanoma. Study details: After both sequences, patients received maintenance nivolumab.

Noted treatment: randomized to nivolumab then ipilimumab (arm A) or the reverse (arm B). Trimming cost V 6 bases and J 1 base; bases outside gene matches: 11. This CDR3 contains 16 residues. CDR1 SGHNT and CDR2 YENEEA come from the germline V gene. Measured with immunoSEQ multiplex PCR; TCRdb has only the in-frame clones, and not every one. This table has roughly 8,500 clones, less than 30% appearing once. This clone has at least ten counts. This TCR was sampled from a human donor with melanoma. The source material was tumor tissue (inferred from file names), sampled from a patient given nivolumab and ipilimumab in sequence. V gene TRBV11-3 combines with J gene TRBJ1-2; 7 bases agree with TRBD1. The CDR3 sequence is CASSLTGARGNYGYTF. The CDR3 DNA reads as TGTGCCAGCAGTTTAACAGGGGCACGGGGTAACTATGGCTACACCTTC.